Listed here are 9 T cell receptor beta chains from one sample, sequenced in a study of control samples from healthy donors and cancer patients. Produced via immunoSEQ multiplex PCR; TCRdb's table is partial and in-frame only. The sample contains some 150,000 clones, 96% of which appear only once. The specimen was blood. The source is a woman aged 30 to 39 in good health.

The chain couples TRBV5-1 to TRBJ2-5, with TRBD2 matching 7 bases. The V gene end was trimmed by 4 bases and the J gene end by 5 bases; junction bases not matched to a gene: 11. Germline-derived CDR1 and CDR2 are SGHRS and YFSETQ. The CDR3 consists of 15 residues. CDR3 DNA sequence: TGCGCCAGCAGCCTGTATCCTAGCGGAGGGGAGACCCAGTACTTC. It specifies CASSLYPSGGETQYF.

This CDR3 reads CASTPSGDNEQFF. The DNA for the CDR3 is TGTGCCAGCACCCCCTCAGGGGACAATGAGCAGTTCTTC. The chain has TRBV6-6 and TRBJ2-1, with D possibly matching TRBD1 (6 bases). V gave up 7 bases and J gave up 5 bases, with 12 bases separating them. The CDR3 is 13 residues long. The germline V gene encodes CDR1 MNHNY and CDR2 SVGAGI (reference sequence).

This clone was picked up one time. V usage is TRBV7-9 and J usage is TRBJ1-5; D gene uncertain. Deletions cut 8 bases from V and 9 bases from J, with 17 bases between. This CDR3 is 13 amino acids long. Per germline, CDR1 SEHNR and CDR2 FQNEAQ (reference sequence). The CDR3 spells CASGGLEARPQHF. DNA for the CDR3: TGTGCCAGCGGAGGACTGGAAGCACGGCCCCAGCATTTT. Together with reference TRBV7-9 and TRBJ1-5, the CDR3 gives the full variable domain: DTGVSQNPRHKITKRGQNVTFRCDPISEHNRLYWYRQTLGQGPEFLTYFQNEAQLEKSRLLSDRFSAERPKGSFSTLEIQRTEQGDSAMYLCASGGLEARPQHFGDGTRLSIL.

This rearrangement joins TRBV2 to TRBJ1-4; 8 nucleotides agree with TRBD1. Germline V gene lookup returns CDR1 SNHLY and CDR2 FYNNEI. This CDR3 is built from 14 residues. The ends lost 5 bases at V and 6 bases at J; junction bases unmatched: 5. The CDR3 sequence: CASSKPGQDEKLFF. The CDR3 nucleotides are TGTGCCAGCAGTAAACCGGGACAGGATGAAAAACTGTTTTTT. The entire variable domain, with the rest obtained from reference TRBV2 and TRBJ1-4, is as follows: EPEVTQTPSHQVTQMGQEVILRCVPISNHLYFYWYRQILGQKVEFLVSFYNNEISEKSEIFDDQFSVERPDGSNFTLKIRSTKLEDSAMYFCASSKPGQDEKLFFGSGTQLSVL.

CDR3 sequence (DNA): TGTGCCAGCAGGCCTGAGTGGGGTAACAATCAGCCCCAGCATTTT. Its protein is CASRPEWGNNQPQHF. The chain combines TRBV6-5 with TRBJ1-5; D unclear. The length of the CDR3 is 15 residues. Germline values: CDR1 MNHEY, CDR2 SVGAGI. V lost 6 bases to trimming and J lost 3 bases, with 15 bases between them.

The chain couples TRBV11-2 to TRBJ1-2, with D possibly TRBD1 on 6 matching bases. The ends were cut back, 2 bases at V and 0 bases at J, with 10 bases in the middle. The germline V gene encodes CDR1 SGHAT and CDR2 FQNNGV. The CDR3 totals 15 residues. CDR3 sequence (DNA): TGTGCCAGCAGCTTATGGGGACAACCTAACTATGGCTACACCTTC. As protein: CASSLWGQPNYGYTF.

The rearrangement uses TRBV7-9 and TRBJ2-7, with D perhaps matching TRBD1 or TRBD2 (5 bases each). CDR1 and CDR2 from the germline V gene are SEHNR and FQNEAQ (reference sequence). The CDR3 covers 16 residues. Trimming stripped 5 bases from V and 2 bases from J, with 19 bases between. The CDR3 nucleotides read TGTGCCAGCAGCCCTCTGGTTAATGGGGACCCCTACGAGCAGTACTTC. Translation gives CASSPLVNGDPYEQYF. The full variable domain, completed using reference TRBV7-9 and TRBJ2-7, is DTGVSQNPRHKITKRGQNVTFRCDPISEHNRLYWYRQTLGQGPEFLTYFQNEAQLEKSRLLSDRFSAERPKGSFSTLEIQRTEQGDSAMYLCASSPLVNGDPYEQYFGPGTRLTVT.

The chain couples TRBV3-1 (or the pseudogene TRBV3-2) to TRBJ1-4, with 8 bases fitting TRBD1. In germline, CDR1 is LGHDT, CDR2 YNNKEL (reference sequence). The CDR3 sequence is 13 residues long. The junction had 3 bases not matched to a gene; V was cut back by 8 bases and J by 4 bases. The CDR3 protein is CASGDRSNEKLFF. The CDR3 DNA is TGTGCCAGCGGGGACAGGAGTAATGAAAAACTGTTTTTT.

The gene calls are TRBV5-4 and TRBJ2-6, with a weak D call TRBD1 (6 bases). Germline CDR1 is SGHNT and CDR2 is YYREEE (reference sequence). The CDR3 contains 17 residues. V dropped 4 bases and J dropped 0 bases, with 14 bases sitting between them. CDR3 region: CASSPSGHRSGANVLTF. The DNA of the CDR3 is TGTGCCAGCAGCCCTTCGGGACACCGCTCTGGGGCCAACGTCCTGACTTTC.